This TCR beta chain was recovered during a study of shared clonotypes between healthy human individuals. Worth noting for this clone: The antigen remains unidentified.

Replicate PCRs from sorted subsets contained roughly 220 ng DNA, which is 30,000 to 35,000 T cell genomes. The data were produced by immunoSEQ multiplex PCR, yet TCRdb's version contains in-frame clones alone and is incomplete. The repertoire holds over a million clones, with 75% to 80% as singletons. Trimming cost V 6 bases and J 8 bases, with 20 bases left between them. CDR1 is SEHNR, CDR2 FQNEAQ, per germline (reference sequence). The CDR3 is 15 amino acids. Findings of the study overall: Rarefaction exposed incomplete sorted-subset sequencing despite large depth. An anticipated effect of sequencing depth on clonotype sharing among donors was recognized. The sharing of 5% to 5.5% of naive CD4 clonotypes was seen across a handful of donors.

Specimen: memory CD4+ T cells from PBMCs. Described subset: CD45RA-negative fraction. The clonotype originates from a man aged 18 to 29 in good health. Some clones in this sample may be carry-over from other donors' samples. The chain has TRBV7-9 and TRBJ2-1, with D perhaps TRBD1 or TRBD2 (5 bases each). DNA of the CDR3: TGTGCCAGCAGACCATGGGACCACCCTGGGGATGAGCAGTTCTTC. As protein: CASRPWDHPGDEQFF. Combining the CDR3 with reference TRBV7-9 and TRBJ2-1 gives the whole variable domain DTGVSQNPRHKITKRGQNVTFRCDPISEHNRLYWYRQTLGQGPEFLTYFQNEAQLEKSRLLSDRFSAERPKGSFSTLEIQRTEQGDSAMYLCASRPWDHPGDEQFFGPGTRLTVL.